These 9 T cell receptor beta chains were all obtained from the same sample, sequenced in a study of tumor and adjacent non-tumor tissue in lung cancer listed by TCRdb under 2018. The receptor library was made with multiplex PCR. Sequencing was carried out with an Illumina HiSeq 2500. Following protocols modified from ARM-PCR, the researchers constructed TCRbeta libraries through three rounds of nested PCR with primers (Table S4). TCRdb handled the public reads itself, with Q25 trimming in fastp and clone calling in MiXCR, and kept productive beta chains. One record per CDR3 amino acid sequence lists the most common genes and DNA. The sample yields about 76,000 distinct CDR3 sequences; approximately 68% were counted once. The ten biggest clones cover roughly 12% of the sample. RNA was isolated from bulk unsorted tissue, and RNA quality was assessed with a NanoDrop ND-1000 and an Agilent 2100. Sequenced: lung tumor tissue. These receptor sequences come from a woman between 65 and 79 years old with non-small cell lung cancer.

The chain couples TRBV20-1 to TRBJ2-7; D remains unclear. The CDR3 extends over 15 amino acids. Germline V gene lookup returns CDR1 DFQATT and CDR2 SNEGSKA (reference sequence). Deletions cut 0 bases from V and 2 bases from J, with 14 bases between. CDR3 sequence reads: CSARDSLKPTYEQYF. For the CDR3, the DNA is TGCAGTGCTAGAGATAGTCTAAAACCCACCTACGAGCAGTACTTC.

The sample holds many counts of this clonotype. One junction end does not reproduce the germline sequence, and a read error may be involved. The rearrangement uses TRBV14 and TRBJ1-4; 11 bases fit TRBD1. This CDR3 is built from 15 residues. Germline loops: CDR1 SGHDN, CDR2 FVKESK. The CDR3 protein is CASSQRDRGNEKLFF. CDR3 sequence (DNA): TGTGCCAGCAGCCAAAGGGACAGGGGGAATGAAAAGCTGTTTTTT.

This clonotype was observed once. One base away lies a much larger clone, so this may be a sequencing read error. V gene TRBV24-1 combines with J gene TRBJ2-7; D is perhaps TRBD1 or TRBD2 (5 bases each). The CDR3 has 14 amino acids. Germline values: CDR1 KGHDR, CDR2 SFDVKD. The CDR3 sequence: CVTSDRDGSYEQYF. CDR3 nucleotide sequence: TGTGTCACCAGTGATCGGGACGGATCCTACGAGCAGTACTTC.

This clonotype showed up just a few times. A single base separates this from a much larger clone, so it may be a read error. This sequence joins TRBV12-3 or TRBV12-4 and TRBJ1-2, with a possible D match to TRBD1 (5 bases). Trimming removed 9 bases at V and 2 bases at J, with 13 bases between. This CDR3 spans 13 amino acids. CDR3: CASSRGKNYGYTF. In nucleotides, the CDR3 is TGTGCCAGTTCGCGGGGGAAGAACTATGGCTACACCTTC.

Remarks on this clonotype: One junction end does not reproduce the germline sequence, and a read error may be involved. This chain connects TRBV6-1 to TRBJ2-3; D is undetermined. Germline loops: CDR1 MNHNS, CDR2 SASEGT. The CDR3 extends over 13 amino acids. The CDR3 is CVSSRFSTDTQYF. In DNA, the CDR3 is TGTGTCAGCAGTCGGTTTAGCACAGATACACAGTATTTT.

This rearrangement joins TRBV6-1 to TRBJ2-7; either TRBD1 or TRBD2 may supply D (6 bases each). This CDR3 has 14 amino acids. CDR1 MNHNS and CDR2 SASEGT come from the germline V gene. V was trimmed by 6 bases and J by 12 bases, leaving 24 bases between them. CDR3 nucleotide sequence: TGTGCCAGCAGCACCGGGACAAGGGACTTGCGTCGGTACTTC. This codes for CASSTGTRDLRRYF.

This clonotype was detected only once. The junction differs from germline at one of its ends, possibly a read error. The gene calls are TRBV11-1 and TRBJ2-1; a weak D match, TRBD2 (5 bases). From germline, CDR1 is SGHAT and CDR2 FQDESV (reference sequence). The CDR3 covers 16 residues. The CDR3 DNA sequence: TGTGCAAGCAGCTTAGCCCTAGCAGGCCTGTTCAATGAGCAGTTCTTC. This codes for CASSLALAGLFNEQFF.

As for this clonotype: An end of the junction does not agree with germline; a read error may underlie this. The chain joins TRBV5-4 to TRBJ2-3; D is unresolved. This CDR3 spans 14 amino acids. In germline, CDR1 is SGHNT, CDR2 YYREEE (reference sequence). In DNA form, the CDR3 reads TGTGCCAGCGGCTTCGCGTGGGGCACAGATACGCAGTATTTT. Translating it yields CASGFAWGTDTQYF.

Details on this clonotype: Because the CDR3 is missing its conserved closing phenylalanine or tryptophan, this is likely a read error. The gene calls are TRBV10-3 and TRBJ2-1, with D perhaps matching TRBD1 or TRBD2 (6 bases each). Germline V CDR1 and CDR2: ENHRY, SYGVKD. The CDR3 has 17 amino acids. The CDR3 coding sequence is TGTGCCATCAGAAATTACGGAGGGACGGGGGCCTACAATGAACAGTTCTTA. Translating it yields CAIRNYGGTGAYNEQFL.